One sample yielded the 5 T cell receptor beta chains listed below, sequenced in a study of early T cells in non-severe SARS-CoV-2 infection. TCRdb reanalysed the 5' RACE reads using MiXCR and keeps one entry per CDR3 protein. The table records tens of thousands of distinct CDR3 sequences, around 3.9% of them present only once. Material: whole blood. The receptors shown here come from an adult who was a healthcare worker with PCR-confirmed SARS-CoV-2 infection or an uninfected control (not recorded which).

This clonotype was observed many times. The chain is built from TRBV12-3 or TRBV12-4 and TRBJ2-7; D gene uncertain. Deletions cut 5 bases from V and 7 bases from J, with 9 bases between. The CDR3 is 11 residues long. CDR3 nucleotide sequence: TGTGCCAGCAGTCCATGGTTAGAGCAGTACTTC. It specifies CASSPWLEQYF.

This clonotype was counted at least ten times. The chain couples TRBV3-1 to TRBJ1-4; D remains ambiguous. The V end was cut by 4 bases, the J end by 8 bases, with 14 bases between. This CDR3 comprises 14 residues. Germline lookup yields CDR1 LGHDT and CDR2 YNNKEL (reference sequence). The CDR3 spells CASSRSGSAEKLFF. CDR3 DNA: TGTGCCAGCAGCCGTTCGGGGAGCGCCGAAAAACTGTTTTTT. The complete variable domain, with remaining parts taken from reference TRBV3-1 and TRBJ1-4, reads DTAVSQTPKYLVTQMGNDKSIKCEQNLGHDTMYWYKQDSKKFLKIMFSYNNKELIINETVPNRFSPKSPDKAHLNLHINSLELGDSAVYFCASSRSGSAEKLFFGSGTQLSVL.

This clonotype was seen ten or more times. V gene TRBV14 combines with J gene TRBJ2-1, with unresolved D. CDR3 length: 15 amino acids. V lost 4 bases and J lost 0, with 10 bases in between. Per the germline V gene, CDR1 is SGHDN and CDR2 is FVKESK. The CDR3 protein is CASSLGTISYNEQFF. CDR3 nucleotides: TGTGCCAGCAGCCTGGGCACCATCTCCTACAATGAGCAGTTCTTC.

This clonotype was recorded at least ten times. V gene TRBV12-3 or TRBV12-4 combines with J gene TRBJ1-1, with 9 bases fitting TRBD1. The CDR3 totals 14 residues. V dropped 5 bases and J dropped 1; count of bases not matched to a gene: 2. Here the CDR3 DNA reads TGTGCCAGCAGTCTACAGGGGGCGAACACTGAAGCTTTCTTT. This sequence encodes CASSLQGANTEAFF.

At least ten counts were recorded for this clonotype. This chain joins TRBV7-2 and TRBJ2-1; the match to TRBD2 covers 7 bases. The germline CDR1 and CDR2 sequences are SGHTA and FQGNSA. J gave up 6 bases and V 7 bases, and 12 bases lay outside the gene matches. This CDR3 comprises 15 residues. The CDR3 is CASTGWGRATNEQFF. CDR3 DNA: TGTGCCAGCACCGGTTGGGGGAGGGCCACCAATGAGCAGTTCTTC.